What follows are 22 T cell receptor beta chains derived from one specimen sequenced in a study of shared clonotypes between healthy human individuals. Produced via immunoSEQ multiplex PCR; TCRdb's table is partial and in-frame only. The repertoire holds approximately 2,000,000 clones, just over 90% seen once, with around 1.8% in the top ten. As defined, naive CD8 cells were CD45RO-negative and positively selected for CCR7, with terminally differentiated effector memory CD45RA+ cells excluded. The sample consisted of naive CD8+ T cells from PBMCs. These receptors were taken from a man in his late teens or twenties in good health. Some clones in this sample may be carry-over from other donors' samples.

This CDR3 is CATSRGTGWEGDTEAFF. The CDR3 coding sequence is TGTGCCACCAGCAGAGGAACAGGGTGGGAGGGTGACACTGAAGCTTTCTTT. The J gene is TRBJ1-1, the V gene TRBV15; the D gene is possibly TRBD1 (6 bases). Germline V gene lookup returns CDR1 LNHNV and CDR2 YYDKDF (reference sequence). This CDR3 is built from 17 residues. Trimming stripped 1 base from V and 3 bases from J, with 18 bases between.

This CDR3 is CASSPRTSGRSGELFF. The CDR3 DNA is TGCGCCAGCAGCCCTCGGACTAGCGGGAGGTCGGGGGAGCTGTTTTTT. V is TRBV5-1 and J is TRBJ2-2; 14 positions match TRBD2. The trim removed 4 bases at V and 8 bases at J, leaving 7 bases unmatched. Per germline, CDR1 SGHRS and CDR2 YFSETQ. The CDR3 consists of 16 residues.

As regards this clone: The sample carries other DNA sequences with the same CDR3. This chain uses TRBV7-9 with TRBJ1-1; D call uncertain. V was shortened by 0 bases and J by 4 bases, with 9 bases between the two germline ends. Germline values: CDR1 SEHNR, CDR2 FQNEAQ (reference sequence). This CDR3 has 14 amino acids. The CDR3 sequence: CASSLAPGGTEAFF. The CDR3 DNA is TGTGCCAGCAGCTTAGCGCCGGGCGGCACTGAAGCTTTCTTT.

The chain uses TRBV4-3 and TRBJ2-3; either TRBD1 or TRBD2 may supply D (5 bases each). The CDR3 is 17 amino acids. Trimming cost V 0 bases and J 2 bases, with 15 bases left between them. Germline V lookup: CDR1 LGHNA, CDR2 YSLEER. The CDR3 spells CASSQDHRGTYTDTQYF. Written as DNA, the CDR3 is TGCGCCAGCAGCCAAGATCATCGGGGCACCTACACAGATACGCAGTATTTT.

The chain employs TRBV5-6 and TRBJ1-5, with D perhaps TRBD1 (6 bases). The V end was cut by 0 bases, the J end by 6 bases, with 10 bases between. CDR3 length: 14 amino acids. Germline V gene data show CDR1 as SGHDT and CDR2 as YYEEEE. The CDR3 spells CASSLARGSQPQHF. As DNA, the CDR3 is TGTGCCAGCAGCTTGGCCAGGGGATCTCAGCCCCAGCATTTT.

The V call is TRBV5-4, the J call TRBJ2-7; TRBD1 aligns across 7 bases. Germline values: CDR1 SGHNT, CDR2 YYREEE (reference sequence). V dropped 4 bases and J dropped 2; count of bases not matched to a gene: 21. The CDR3 has 19 amino acids. CDR3 amino acids: CASSPDSPIQGTSPYEQYF. CDR3 DNA sequence: TGTGCCAGCAGCCCAGACTCACCTATACAGGGGACGTCCCCCTACGAGCAGTACTTC.

The rearrangement uses TRBV4-1 and TRBJ2-3, with D possibly matching TRBD2 (7 bases). V lost 1 base and J 1 base, leaving 9 bases between the germline ends. The CDR3 length is 15 residues. Germline lookup yields CDR1 MGHRA and CDR2 YSYEKL. CDR3 bases: TGCGCCAGCAGCCAAGCGGGGGGCCGCACAGATACGCAGTATTTT. It translates to CASSQAGGRTDTQYF.

This rearrangement joins TRBV27 to TRBJ2-7; 7 bases are shared with TRBD1. The V gene end was trimmed by 6 bases and the J gene end by 4 bases; junction bases not matched to a gene: 15. The V gene's germline CDR1 is MNHEY and CDR2 SMNVEV (reference sequence). The CDR3 extends over 16 amino acids. CDR3 amino acids: CASSYGSLTGKYEQYF. CDR3 DNA: TGTGCCAGCAGCTACGGATCTCTGACAGGGAAGTACGAGCAGTACTTC.

V is TRBV5-1 and J is TRBJ2-7; either TRBD1 or TRBD2 may fit D (5 bases each). V lost 7 bases and J 0 bases, leaving 17 bases between the germline ends. CDR3 length: 15 residues. In germline, CDR1 is SGHRS, CDR2 YFSETQ. Here the CDR3 DNA reads TGCGCCAGCCGCTCGAGGGGATCAGACTCCTACGAGCAGTACTTC. Translation gives CASRSRGSDSYEQYF.

The chain employs TRBV27 and TRBJ1-3; TRBD1 matches at 7 bases. CDR1 and CDR2 (germline): MNHEY, SMNVEV (reference sequence). The CDR3 contains 17 residues. After removal of 0 bases from V and 2 bases from J, the junction contained 7 bases not matched to a gene. The CDR3 here is CASSLSQGGTAGNTIYF. The CDR3 DNA is TGTGCCAGCAGTTTATCCCAAGGGGGCACGGCTGGAAACACCATATATTTT.

The chain carries TRBV28 and TRBJ1-1, with D unclear. Germline V gives CDR1 MDHEN, CDR2 SYDVKM. This CDR3 contains 15 residues. The V end lost 2 bases, the J end lost 2 bases, and 12 bases lay between the germline ends. CDR3 amino acids: CASSLGGQINTEAFF. In nucleotides, the CDR3 is TGTGCCAGCAGTTTAGGCGGCCAGATCAACACTGAAGCTTTCTTT.

This chain connects TRBV19 to TRBJ2-7; 9 bases are shared with TRBD2. Germline V CDR1 and CDR2: LNHDA, SQIVND (reference sequence). The CDR3 covers 14 residues. Trimming cost V 4 bases and J 2 bases; bases outside gene matches: 3. CDR3 nucleotide sequence: TGTGCCAGTAGTACGGGCGGGAGGGCCTACGAGCAGTACTTC. Protein product: CASSTGGRAYEQYF.

The chain uses TRBV7-9 and TRBJ2-7; 8 bases agree with TRBD1. The CDR3 has 15 amino acids. Germline V gives CDR1 SEHNR, CDR2 FQNEAQ (reference sequence). The junction had 9 bases not matched to a gene; V was cut back by 5 bases and J by 3 bases. The CDR3 coding sequence is TGTGCCAGCAGCCGTACCGACGACAGGGGCTACGAGCAGTACTTC. Translated, it gives CASSRTDDRGYEQYF.

J is TRBJ1-1 and V is TRBV7-6, with TRBD1 identical over 7 bases. Germline V gene sequence: CDR1 SGHVS, CDR2 FNYEAQ. The trim removed 3 bases at V and 1 base at J, leaving 11 bases unmatched. CDR3 length: 17 amino acids. The CDR3 spells CASSFPGGGGTNTEAFF. CDR3 in DNA: TGTGCCAGCAGCTTTCCAGGGGGAGGCGGGACGAACACTGAAGCTTTCTTT.

This chain links TRBV7-9 with TRBJ2-3, with D possibly matching TRBD1 (6 bases). The CDR3 sequence is 15 residues long. The germline V and J ends were trimmed by 4 bases and 4 bases, with 15 bases remaining between them. Germline lookup yields CDR1 SEHNR and CDR2 FQNEAQ (reference sequence). Here the CDR3 reads CASSYFRDKADTQYF. For the CDR3, the DNA is TGTGCCAGCAGCTACTTCCGGGACAAGGCAGATACGCAGTATTTT.

The J gene is TRBJ2-5, the V gene TRBV7-9; no clear D gene. The germline V gene has CDR1 SEHNR and CDR2 FQNEAQ (reference sequence). V gave up 5 bases and J gave up 5 bases, with 15 bases separating them. CDR3 length: 14 amino acids. In nucleotides, the CDR3 is TGTGCCAGCAGCCTTAGGGTGGGATCCGAGACCCAGTACTTC. This sequence encodes CASSLRVGSETQYF.

The chain uses TRBV10-1 and TRBJ1-5; D ambiguous. This CDR3 contains 18 residues. V was trimmed by 9 bases and J by 0 bases, leaving 24 bases between them. Germline CDR1 WNHNN, CDR2 SYGVQD (reference sequence). The CDR3 DNA sequence: TGCGCCAGTTCCGGACGAACGTGGAATCTCTATAGCAATCAGCCCCAGCATTTT. Translated: CASSGRTWNLYSNQPQHF.

The chain couples TRBV10-3 to TRBJ2-2, with D perhaps matching TRBD2 (6 bases). Trimming took 2 bases from V and 4 from J, leaving 14 bases between them. Germline CDR1 reads ENHRY; CDR2 reads SYGVKD. The CDR3 has 16 amino acids. Here the CDR3 reads CAISEPPGLGTGELFF. CDR3 DNA sequence: TGTGCCATCAGTGAGCCGCCGGGACTTGGCACCGGGGAGCTGTTTTTT.

V and J are TRBV11-2 and TRBJ1-1; D is undetermined. Germline V gene lookup returns CDR1 SGHAT and CDR2 FQNNGV. This CDR3 comprises 12 residues. The ends were cut back, 0 bases at V and 8 bases at J, with 7 bases in the middle. CDR3 region: CASSLESGEAFF. CDR3 DNA: TGTGCCAGCAGCTTAGAGTCTGGGGAAGCTTTCTTT.

The chain couples TRBV10-3 to TRBJ1-5; 9 bases are a match to TRBD1. V shed 3 bases, J shed 3 bases, and the junction held 6 bases outside the gene matches. Germline CDR1 ENHRY, CDR2 SYGVKD. This CDR3 comprises 16 residues. CDR3 amino acids: CAISEGTGFNNQPQHF. The CDR3 DNA sequence: TGTGCCATCAGTGAAGGGACAGGGTTTAACAATCAGCCCCAGCATTTT.

The rearrangement links TRBV28 to TRBJ2-1; 11 nucleotides align to TRBD2. Germline assignment: CDR1 MDHEN and CDR2 SYDVKM. V trimming: 6 bases; J trimming: 4 bases; junction bases outside the gene matches: 5. The CDR3 is 15 residues long. The CDR3 nucleotides read TGTGCCAGCAGAACCGGGACTAGCGGATACAATGAGCAGTTCTTC. It codes for CASRTGTSGYNEQFF.

Regarding this clone: The sample has other DNA sequences that encode this CDR3 too. The chain uses TRBV14 and TRBJ2-7; D unresolved. Trimming cost V 1 base and J 1 base, with 2 bases left between them. Germline values: CDR1 SGHDN, CDR2 FVKESK. There are 12 residues in the CDR3. The DNA of the CDR3 is TGTGCCAGCAGCCAAGGTTCCTACGAGCAGTACTTC. Amino acid sequence: CASSQGSYEQYF. Supplemented by reference TRBV14 and TRBJ2-7, the full variable domain reads EAGVTQFPSHSVIEKGQTVTLRCDPISGHDNLYWYRRVMGKEIKFLLHFVKESKQDESGMPNNRFLAERTGGTYSTLKVQPAELEDSGVYFCASSQGSYEQYFGPGTRLTVT.